This TCR beta chain was identified during a study of blood T cell repertoires in COVID-19. Study at large: PBMCs, B-cell-depleted T cells, or T cells provided the cDNA or gDNA that made up the material.

TCRdb keeps only in-frame clones here, not all; method: immunoSEQ multiplex PCR. Counted here are 250,000 to 350,000 clones, around 89% occurring once; the ten biggest clones make up about 1.8%. Participants came from about 24 US areas, aged roughly 18 to 100 years. CDR1 and CDR2 from the germline V gene are SGHRS and YFSETQ. CDR3 length: 14 residues. V lost 2 bases and J lost 0, with 8 bases in between. This clonotype originated in a woman aged 18-29 years with acute COVID-19. This sequence joins TRBV5-1 and TRBJ1-2, with D uncertain. The sample comprised PBMCs or T cells enriched from blood (not recorded which). The DNA for the CDR3 is TGCGCCAGCAGCTTACAGCCCTCTAACTATGGCTACACCTTC. It codes for CASSLQPSNYGYTF.